This TCR beta chain was found in a study of cytomegalovirus exposure and HLA in healthy donors. The PCR had 60 Vbeta and 13 Jbeta primers. Repertoires were generated with immunoSEQ multiplex PCR, while TCRdb's copy carries only in-frame clones and drops some. The sample lists approximately 170,000 clones; around 80% were seen once. Germline V lookup: CDR1 SEHNR, CDR2 FQNEAQ (reference sequence). The CDR3 consists of 14 residues. After removal of 5 bases from V and 1 base from J, the junction contained 4 bases not matched to a gene. Healthy bone marrow donors formed the donor group. V and J are TRBV7-9 and TRBJ2-7; 8 bases match TRBD1. The clonotype comes from a woman aged 45-65 years in good health and CMV-seronegative. The sequenced material came from PBMCs. CDR3 residues: CASSRDRGSYEQYF. CDR3 bases: TGTGCCAGCAGCCGAGACAGGGGATCCTACGAGCAGTACTTC.